Listed below are T cell receptor beta chains from one sample, sequenced in a study of cytomegalovirus exposure and HLA in healthy donors. Produced via immunoSEQ multiplex PCR; TCRdb's table is partial and in-frame only. The sample records about 70,000 clones, approximately 78% being singletons. Sequencing was carried out using PBMCs. Receptors originate from a girl aged 5-17 years in good health and CMV-seropositive. CDR3s include the opening cysteine and the closing phenylalanine or tryptophan. D genes are given only for firm matches. Size values are once, few and many counts, or a class for expanded clones, and some rows have none.

v_gene: TRBV30
d_gene: NA
j_gene: TRBJ2-7
abundance: NA
CDR3nt: TGTGCGTACCGTCAGGGTACCTACGAGCAGTACTTC
CDR3aa: CAYRQGTYEQYF

v_gene: TRBV12-5
d_gene: TRBD1
j_gene: TRBJ1-1
abundance: NA
CDR3nt: TGTGCTAGTGGTTTGTCGACAGGGGGTGACACTGAAGCTTTCTTT
CDR3aa: CASGLSTGGDTEAFF

v_gene: TRBV11-2
d_gene: TRBD1
j_gene: TRBJ2-3
abundance: NA
CDR3nt: TGTGCCAGCAGCTTAGTACTTCTAGGACAGGGGCGCACAGATACGCAGTATTTT
CDR3aa: CASSLVLLGQGRTDTQYF

v_gene: TRBV6-5
d_gene: TRBD1
j_gene: TRBJ1-2
abundance: NA
CDR3nt: TGTGCCAGCAGTTTACAGGGGGGGTATGGCTACACCTTC
CDR3aa: CASSLQGGYGYTF

v_gene: TRBV30
d_gene: TRBD2
j_gene: TRBJ2-1
abundance: NA
CDR3nt: TGTGCCTGGAGTGTACGCGTTGGGCGGGGGGGGAATGAGCAGTTCTTC
CDR3aa: CAWSVRVGRGGNEQFF

v_gene: TRBV4-1
d_gene: NA
j_gene: TRBJ1-1
abundance: NA
CDR3nt: TGCGCCAGCAGCCAAGATCTTAGTAGGGGAACAGGGTGGTTTGAAGCTTTCTTT
CDR3aa: CASSQDLSRGTGWFEAFF

v_gene: TRBV27
d_gene: NA
j_gene: TRBJ1-1
abundance: NA
CDR3nt: TGTGCCAGCAGTTTGAGAGGTACAACTGAAGCTTTCTTT
CDR3aa: CASSLRGTTEAFF

v_gene: TRBV28
d_gene: NA
j_gene: TRBJ1-1
abundance: NA
CDR3nt: TGTGCCAGCAGTTTACCAGGCACTGAAGCTTTCTTT
CDR3aa: CASSLPGTEAFF

v_gene: TRBV7-2
d_gene: NA
j_gene: TRBJ1-6
abundance: NA
CDR3nt: TGTGCCAGCAGCTTATTGGGACTGAATTCACCCCTCCACTTT
CDR3aa: CASSLLGLNSPLHF

v_gene: TRBV2
d_gene: NA
j_gene: TRBJ1-2
abundance: NA
CDR3nt: TGTGCCAGCAGCCGTAGTGATTCTCCAACTAACTATGGCTACACCTTC
CDR3aa: CASSRSDSPTNYGYTF

v_gene: TRBV2
d_gene: NA
j_gene: TRBJ1-4
abundance: few
CDR3nt: TGTGCCAGCAGTGAACTTGATACCGGGGGTGAAAAACTGTTTTTT
CDR3aa: CASSELDTGGEKLFF

v_gene: TRBV11-1
d_gene: TRBD1
j_gene: TRBJ2-7
abundance: NA
CDR3nt: TGTGCCAGCAGCCCCCGACAGGGTCTCTGGTTTGGCTCCTACGAGCAGTACTTC
CDR3aa: CASSPRQGLWFGSYEQYF

v_gene: TRBV7-2
d_gene: TRBD1
j_gene: TRBJ2-7
abundance: NA
CDR3nt: TGTGCCAGCAGCTTTGGGACAGGGTCCTACGAGCAGTACTTC
CDR3aa: CASSFGTGSYEQYF

v_gene: TRBV29-1
d_gene: NA
j_gene: TRBJ2-5
abundance: NA
CDR3nt: TGCAGCGTTACTCCACAGGGACGGGGAAGGGAGACCCAGTACTTC
CDR3aa: CSVTPQGRGRETQYF

v_gene: TRBV28
d_gene: TRBD1
j_gene: TRBJ2-7
abundance: NA
CDR3nt: TGTGCCAGCAATAGGGACAGATCCTACGAGCAGTACTTC
CDR3aa: CASNRDRSYEQYF